The 28 T cell receptor beta chains given below trace back to one sample, sequenced in a study of blood T cell repertoires in COVID-19. Profiling relied on immunoSEQ multiplex PCR, and the TCRdb table lists in-frame clones only, not all of them. This table holds fewer than 200,000 clones, about 83% found once. Sequencing used peripheral blood. Source of these receptors: a woman of 80 years or more with COVID-19, enrolled during active disease.

The chain links TRBV2 to TRBJ2-3; the D gene is possibly TRBD2 (5 bases). Trimming shortened V by 4 bases and J by 1 base, and 12 bases separated the two germline ends. The CDR3 length is 15 residues. Germline values: CDR1 SNHLY, CDR2 FYNNEI. DNA for the CDR3: TGTGCCAGCAGTGCCCGACTATTGGGCACAGATACGCAGTATTTT. Protein: CASSARLLGTDTQYF.

The CDR3 coding sequence is TGTGCCATCAGTGAGCGGGACAGGGGCTACGAGCAGTACTTC. Its translation is CAISERDRGYEQYF. The genes are TRBV10-3 and TRBJ2-7; 10 bases are a match to TRBD1. Germline values: CDR1 ENHRY, CDR2 SYGVKD. This CDR3 has 14 amino acids. Losses at the gene ends were 2 bases for V and 3 bases for J; bases not matched to a gene: 1.

The chain couples TRBV30 to TRBJ1-5; possibly TRBD1 for D (5 bases). This CDR3 is 14 amino acids long. Germline assignment: CDR1 GTSNPN and CDR2 SVGIG (reference sequence). Trimming shortened V by 4 bases and J by 4 bases, and 14 bases separated the two germline ends. This chain's CDR3 is CAWTPWGGNQPQHF. CDR3 in DNA: TGTGCCTGGACCCCGTGGGGGGGTAATCAGCCCCAGCATTTT.

This chain links TRBV2 with TRBJ1-4, with unresolved D. V was clipped by 5 bases and J by 8 bases, with 6 bases between them. Germline-derived CDR1 and CDR2 are SNHLY and FYNNEI. The CDR3 is made up of 11 amino acids. The CDR3 nucleotides read TGTGCCAGCAGTCCCGGGGAAAAACTGTTTTTT. It translates to CASSPGEKLFF.

The rearrangement links TRBV29-1 to TRBJ1-4, with 7 bases aligning to TRBD1. Germline lookup yields CDR1 SQVTM and CDR2 ANQGSEA. This CDR3 contains 12 residues. Losses at the gene ends were 3 bases for V and 8 bases for J; bases not matched to a gene: 3. CDR3 nucleotide sequence: TGCAGCGTTGAGAACAGGGGAGAAAAACTGTTTTTT. Its protein is CSVENRGEKLFF.

V is TRBV5-1 and J is TRBJ2-1, with 7 bases matching TRBD2. This CDR3 contains 16 residues. V lost 4 bases and J lost 7; bases outside the gene matches: 14. The V gene's germline CDR1 is SGHRS and CDR2 YFSETQ. The CDR3 DNA reads as TGCGCCAGCAGCGTGGCCGGGGGGAGGGCCTTAAATGAGCAGTTCTTC. Its translation: CASSVAGGRALNEQFF.

This sequence joins TRBV9 and TRBJ2-3, with 7 bases matching TRBD1. Trimming cost V 3 bases and J 3 bases; bases outside gene matches: 7. The germline gives CDR1 SGDLS, CDR2 YYNGEE. CDR3 size: 15 residues. CDR3 sequence: CASSGPGQTTDTQYF. As DNA, the CDR3 is TGTGCCAGCAGCGGACCGGGACAGACGACAGATACGCAGTATTTT.

This sequence joins TRBV19 and TRBJ2-3, with 7 bases lining up with TRBD2. Germline CDR1 LNHDA, CDR2 SQIVND (reference sequence). The CDR3 runs 14 residues. Trimming cost V 1 base and J 6 bases; bases outside gene matches: 4. CDR3 bases: TGTGCCAGTAGTATAGCGGGGGAGGGGGATACGCAGTATTTT. Its protein is CASSIAGEGDTQYF.

The chain is built from TRBV2 and TRBJ2-1, with TRBD2 matching over 8 bases. This CDR3 has 15 amino acids. The V segment lost 4 bases and the J segment 2 bases; nucleotides outside the gene matches: 4. Germline loops: CDR1 SNHLY, CDR2 FYNNEI. The CDR3 nucleotides read TGTGCCAGCAGTGGTAACGGGGGGGCCTACAATGAGCAGTTCTTC. It is translated as CASSGNGGAYNEQFF.

The chain recombines TRBV3-1 (or the pseudogene TRBV3-2) with TRBJ2-4; a weak D match, TRBD1 (6 bases). The CDR3 spans 18 residues. Germline CDR1 and CDR2: LGHDT and YNNKEL (reference sequence). Trimming took off 0 bases at V and 0 bases at J, with 15 bases between the two ends. CDR3 sequence (DNA): TGTGCCAGCAGCCAAGAGTTCTCTTCAGGGGTAGCCAAAAACATTCAGTACTTC. Protein: CASSQEFSSGVAKNIQYF.

In its sample, this clone was seen a few times. V is TRBV2 and J is TRBJ1-1; 7 bases map to TRBD1. After removal of 4 bases from V and 3 bases from J, the junction contained 8 bases not matched to a gene. Per germline, CDR1 SNHLY and CDR2 FYNNEI. This CDR3 contains 15 residues. This chain's CDR3 is CASSAQGGAHTEAFF. The CDR3 DNA reads TGTGCCAGCAGTGCTCAAGGGGGCGCGCACACTGAAGCTTTCTTT.

This clone was found a few times. CDR3 residues: CASSPPATGTHEQYF. The CDR3 nucleotides read TGTGCCAGCAGCCCGCCCGCTACAGGGACCCACGAGCAGTACTTC. This chain connects TRBV28 to TRBJ2-7; D possibly corresponds to TRBD1 (6 bases). Germline CDR1 is MDHEN and CDR2 is SYDVKM. The CDR3 is 15 residues long. V was clipped by 6 bases and J by 5 bases, with 20 bases between them.

The rearrangement joins TRBV3-1 (or the pseudogene TRBV3-2) to TRBJ1-1; D gene ambiguous. Germline CDR1 reads LGHDT; CDR2 reads YNNKEL (reference sequence). V was shortened by 2 bases and J by 4 bases, with 11 bases between the two germline ends. The CDR3 totals 14 residues. The CDR3 spells CASSQLRRFTEAFF. For the CDR3, the DNA is TGTGCCAGCAGCCAACTGCGCAGGTTCACTGAAGCTTTCTTT.

This clone has a handful of counts. The chain uses TRBV6-2 or TRBV6-3 and TRBJ2-1; TRBD2 is a possible D gene (7 bases). V was trimmed by 2 bases and J by 0 bases, leaving 14 bases between them. The CDR3 consists of 17 residues. Germline assignment: CDR1 MNHEY and CDR2 SVGEGT. The CDR3 is CASSYGSGGASYNEQFF. The CDR3 DNA sequence: TGTGCCAGCAGTTACGGATCTGGGGGGGCCTCCTACAATGAGCAGTTCTTC.

This clone was seen once. This rearrangement joins TRBV11-3 to TRBJ2-7; 11 bases are shared with TRBD2. CDR3 length equals 16 residues. V lost 6 bases and J lost 5; bases outside the gene matches: 12. CDR1 and CDR2 (germline): SGHNT, YENEEA. The CDR3 region is CASSTGTSGRSNEQYF. As DNA, the CDR3 is TGTGCCAGCAGTACCGGTACTAGCGGGAGAAGCAACGAGCAGTACTTC.

This chain uses TRBV18 with TRBJ2-5; D is possibly TRBD1 (5 bases). This CDR3 has 14 amino acids. CDR1 is KGHSH and CDR2 is LQKENI in the germline V gene. V lost 0 bases and J lost 2, with 7 bases in between. The CDR3 region is CASSPPAGQETQYF. The CDR3 nucleotides are TGTGCCAGCTCACCACCGGCAGGGCAAGAGACCCAGTACTTC. The full variable domain, with the rest looked up from reference TRBV18 and TRBJ2-5, is NAGVMQNPRHLVRRRGQEARLRCSPMKGHSHVYWYRQLPEEGLKFMVYLQKENIIDESGMPKERFSAEFPKEGPSILRIQQVVRGDSAAYFCASSPPAGQETQYFGPGTRLLVL.

CDR3 in DNA: TGTGCCAGCGCTCCGGGGTTGGGCATTCAGTACTTC. It encodes CASAPGLGIQYF. The rearrangement uses TRBV7-9 and TRBJ2-4, with D tentatively TRBD2 (5 bases). This CDR3 spans 12 amino acids. V was pared by 8 bases and J by 9 bases, with 14 bases between. Germline-derived CDR1 and CDR2 are SEHNR and FQNEAQ (reference sequence).

This clone was counted a few times. V is TRBV7-9 and J is TRBJ1-2; 9 bases line up with TRBD1. Germline loops: CDR1 SEHNR, CDR2 FQNEAQ (reference sequence). This CDR3 spans 17 amino acids. V lost 5 bases and J lost 3; bases outside the gene matches: 13. CDR3 sequence (DNA): TGTGCCAGCAGCCCGGGGTGGACAGGGGAGTTGGACTATGGCTACACCTTC. It is translated as CASSPGWTGELDYGYTF.

The chain combines TRBV5-4 with TRBJ1-2; D is perhaps TRBD1 (6 bases). V was cut by 2 bases and J by 2 bases, with 7 bases left in between. Germline CDR1 SGHNT, CDR2 YYREEE (reference sequence). The CDR3 sequence is 13 residues long. The CDR3 loop is CASSFGTNYGYTF. The CDR3 DNA is TGTGCCAGCAGCTTTGGGACAAACTATGGCTACACCTTC.

This clone has only a few counts. The chain combines TRBV25-1 with TRBJ2-3, with D possibly matching TRBD2 (6 bases). This CDR3 spans 16 amino acids. With 2 bases removed from V and 5 bases from J, the gap between germline ends came to 17 bases. Germline V gives CDR1 MGHDK, CDR2 SYGVNS. The chain's CDR3 is CASSERGFGGRDTQYF. In DNA form, the CDR3 reads TGTGCCAGCAGTGAACGGGGGTTCGGTGGTAGAGATACGCAGTATTTT.

V usage is TRBV18 and J usage is TRBJ1-1, with TRBD1 identical over 7 bases. CDR3 size: 14 residues. Germline lookup yields CDR1 KGHSH and CDR2 LQKENI. V lost 0 bases, J lost 4 bases, and 2 bases stayed unmatched. CDR3 protein: CASSPPTGSTEAFF. The DNA for the CDR3 is TGTGCCAGCTCACCACCGACAGGGAGCACTGAAGCTTTCTTT.

This chain joins TRBV28 and TRBJ2-2, with TRBD2 identical over 7 bases. V shed 4 bases, J shed 0 bases, and the junction held 5 bases outside the gene matches. The germline V gene has CDR1 MDHEN and CDR2 SYDVKM. The CDR3 length is 16 residues. The CDR3 spells CASSSLAAPNTGELFF. CDR3 DNA sequence: TGTGCCAGCAGTTCCCTAGCGGCCCCGAACACCGGGGAGCTGTTTTTT.

J is TRBJ2-6 and V is TRBV7-2; tentatively, D is TRBD2 (6 bases). The CDR3 is 16 residues long. V was trimmed by 3 bases and J by 0 bases, leaving 9 bases between them. Germline CDR1 is SGHTA and CDR2 is FQGNSA. The CDR3 is CASSFVAASGANVLTF. For the CDR3, the DNA is TGTGCCAGCAGCTTTGTAGCGGCCTCTGGGGCCAACGTCCTGACTTTC.

CDR3 region: CASSENRDRQFF. The DNA for the CDR3 is TGTGCCAGCAGTGAGAACCGGGACAGGCAGTTCTTC. This sequence joins TRBV2 and TRBJ2-1; 7 positions match TRBD1. Per germline, CDR1 SNHLY and CDR2 FYNNEI. This CDR3 has 12 amino acids. V dropped 3 bases and J dropped 12; count of bases not matched to a gene: 5.

The gene calls are TRBV2 and TRBJ2-5; 7 bases are shared with TRBD1. The germline gives CDR1 SNHLY, CDR2 FYNNEI. The CDR3 has 15 residues. V gave up 5 bases and J gave up 1 base; unmatched junction bases: 7. CDR3: CASSFQGTVQETQYF. The CDR3 region has the DNA TGTGCCAGCAGTTTTCAGGGGACAGTCCAAGAGACCCAGTACTTC.

V gene TRBV18 combines with J gene TRBJ2-3; weak D call: TRBD1 (7 bases). Trimming left V 6 bases short and J 0 bases short, with 25 bases between. This CDR3 spans 19 amino acids. The germline CDR1 and CDR2 sequences are KGHSH and LQKENI. The CDR3: CASSPLVGIQGGSTDTQYF. The CDR3 nucleotides read TGTGCCAGCTCCCCTTTAGTAGGGATCCAGGGGGGCAGCACAGATACGCAGTATTTT.

The rearrangement joins TRBV7-3 to TRBJ2-3, with 8 bases matching TRBD1. V lost 4 bases to trimming and J lost 9 bases; unmatched junction nucleotides: 9. Germline V gene sequence: CDR1 SGHTA, CDR2 FQGTGA. CDR3 length: 14 residues. The CDR3: CASSSIQGAGTQYF. The CDR3 region has the DNA TGTGCCAGCAGCTCGATCCAGGGGGCTGGGACGCAGTATTTT.

CDR3 sequence reads: CASSLAQGVYEQYF. The DNA of the CDR3 is TGTGCCAGCAGCTTAGCGCAGGGGGTCTACGAGCAGTACTTC. The chain uses TRBV7-9 and TRBJ2-7, with TRBD1 identical over 7 bases. The germline gives CDR1 SEHNR, CDR2 FQNEAQ (reference sequence). The CDR3 is 14 amino acids. V dropped 0 bases and J dropped 3; count of bases not matched to a gene: 2.